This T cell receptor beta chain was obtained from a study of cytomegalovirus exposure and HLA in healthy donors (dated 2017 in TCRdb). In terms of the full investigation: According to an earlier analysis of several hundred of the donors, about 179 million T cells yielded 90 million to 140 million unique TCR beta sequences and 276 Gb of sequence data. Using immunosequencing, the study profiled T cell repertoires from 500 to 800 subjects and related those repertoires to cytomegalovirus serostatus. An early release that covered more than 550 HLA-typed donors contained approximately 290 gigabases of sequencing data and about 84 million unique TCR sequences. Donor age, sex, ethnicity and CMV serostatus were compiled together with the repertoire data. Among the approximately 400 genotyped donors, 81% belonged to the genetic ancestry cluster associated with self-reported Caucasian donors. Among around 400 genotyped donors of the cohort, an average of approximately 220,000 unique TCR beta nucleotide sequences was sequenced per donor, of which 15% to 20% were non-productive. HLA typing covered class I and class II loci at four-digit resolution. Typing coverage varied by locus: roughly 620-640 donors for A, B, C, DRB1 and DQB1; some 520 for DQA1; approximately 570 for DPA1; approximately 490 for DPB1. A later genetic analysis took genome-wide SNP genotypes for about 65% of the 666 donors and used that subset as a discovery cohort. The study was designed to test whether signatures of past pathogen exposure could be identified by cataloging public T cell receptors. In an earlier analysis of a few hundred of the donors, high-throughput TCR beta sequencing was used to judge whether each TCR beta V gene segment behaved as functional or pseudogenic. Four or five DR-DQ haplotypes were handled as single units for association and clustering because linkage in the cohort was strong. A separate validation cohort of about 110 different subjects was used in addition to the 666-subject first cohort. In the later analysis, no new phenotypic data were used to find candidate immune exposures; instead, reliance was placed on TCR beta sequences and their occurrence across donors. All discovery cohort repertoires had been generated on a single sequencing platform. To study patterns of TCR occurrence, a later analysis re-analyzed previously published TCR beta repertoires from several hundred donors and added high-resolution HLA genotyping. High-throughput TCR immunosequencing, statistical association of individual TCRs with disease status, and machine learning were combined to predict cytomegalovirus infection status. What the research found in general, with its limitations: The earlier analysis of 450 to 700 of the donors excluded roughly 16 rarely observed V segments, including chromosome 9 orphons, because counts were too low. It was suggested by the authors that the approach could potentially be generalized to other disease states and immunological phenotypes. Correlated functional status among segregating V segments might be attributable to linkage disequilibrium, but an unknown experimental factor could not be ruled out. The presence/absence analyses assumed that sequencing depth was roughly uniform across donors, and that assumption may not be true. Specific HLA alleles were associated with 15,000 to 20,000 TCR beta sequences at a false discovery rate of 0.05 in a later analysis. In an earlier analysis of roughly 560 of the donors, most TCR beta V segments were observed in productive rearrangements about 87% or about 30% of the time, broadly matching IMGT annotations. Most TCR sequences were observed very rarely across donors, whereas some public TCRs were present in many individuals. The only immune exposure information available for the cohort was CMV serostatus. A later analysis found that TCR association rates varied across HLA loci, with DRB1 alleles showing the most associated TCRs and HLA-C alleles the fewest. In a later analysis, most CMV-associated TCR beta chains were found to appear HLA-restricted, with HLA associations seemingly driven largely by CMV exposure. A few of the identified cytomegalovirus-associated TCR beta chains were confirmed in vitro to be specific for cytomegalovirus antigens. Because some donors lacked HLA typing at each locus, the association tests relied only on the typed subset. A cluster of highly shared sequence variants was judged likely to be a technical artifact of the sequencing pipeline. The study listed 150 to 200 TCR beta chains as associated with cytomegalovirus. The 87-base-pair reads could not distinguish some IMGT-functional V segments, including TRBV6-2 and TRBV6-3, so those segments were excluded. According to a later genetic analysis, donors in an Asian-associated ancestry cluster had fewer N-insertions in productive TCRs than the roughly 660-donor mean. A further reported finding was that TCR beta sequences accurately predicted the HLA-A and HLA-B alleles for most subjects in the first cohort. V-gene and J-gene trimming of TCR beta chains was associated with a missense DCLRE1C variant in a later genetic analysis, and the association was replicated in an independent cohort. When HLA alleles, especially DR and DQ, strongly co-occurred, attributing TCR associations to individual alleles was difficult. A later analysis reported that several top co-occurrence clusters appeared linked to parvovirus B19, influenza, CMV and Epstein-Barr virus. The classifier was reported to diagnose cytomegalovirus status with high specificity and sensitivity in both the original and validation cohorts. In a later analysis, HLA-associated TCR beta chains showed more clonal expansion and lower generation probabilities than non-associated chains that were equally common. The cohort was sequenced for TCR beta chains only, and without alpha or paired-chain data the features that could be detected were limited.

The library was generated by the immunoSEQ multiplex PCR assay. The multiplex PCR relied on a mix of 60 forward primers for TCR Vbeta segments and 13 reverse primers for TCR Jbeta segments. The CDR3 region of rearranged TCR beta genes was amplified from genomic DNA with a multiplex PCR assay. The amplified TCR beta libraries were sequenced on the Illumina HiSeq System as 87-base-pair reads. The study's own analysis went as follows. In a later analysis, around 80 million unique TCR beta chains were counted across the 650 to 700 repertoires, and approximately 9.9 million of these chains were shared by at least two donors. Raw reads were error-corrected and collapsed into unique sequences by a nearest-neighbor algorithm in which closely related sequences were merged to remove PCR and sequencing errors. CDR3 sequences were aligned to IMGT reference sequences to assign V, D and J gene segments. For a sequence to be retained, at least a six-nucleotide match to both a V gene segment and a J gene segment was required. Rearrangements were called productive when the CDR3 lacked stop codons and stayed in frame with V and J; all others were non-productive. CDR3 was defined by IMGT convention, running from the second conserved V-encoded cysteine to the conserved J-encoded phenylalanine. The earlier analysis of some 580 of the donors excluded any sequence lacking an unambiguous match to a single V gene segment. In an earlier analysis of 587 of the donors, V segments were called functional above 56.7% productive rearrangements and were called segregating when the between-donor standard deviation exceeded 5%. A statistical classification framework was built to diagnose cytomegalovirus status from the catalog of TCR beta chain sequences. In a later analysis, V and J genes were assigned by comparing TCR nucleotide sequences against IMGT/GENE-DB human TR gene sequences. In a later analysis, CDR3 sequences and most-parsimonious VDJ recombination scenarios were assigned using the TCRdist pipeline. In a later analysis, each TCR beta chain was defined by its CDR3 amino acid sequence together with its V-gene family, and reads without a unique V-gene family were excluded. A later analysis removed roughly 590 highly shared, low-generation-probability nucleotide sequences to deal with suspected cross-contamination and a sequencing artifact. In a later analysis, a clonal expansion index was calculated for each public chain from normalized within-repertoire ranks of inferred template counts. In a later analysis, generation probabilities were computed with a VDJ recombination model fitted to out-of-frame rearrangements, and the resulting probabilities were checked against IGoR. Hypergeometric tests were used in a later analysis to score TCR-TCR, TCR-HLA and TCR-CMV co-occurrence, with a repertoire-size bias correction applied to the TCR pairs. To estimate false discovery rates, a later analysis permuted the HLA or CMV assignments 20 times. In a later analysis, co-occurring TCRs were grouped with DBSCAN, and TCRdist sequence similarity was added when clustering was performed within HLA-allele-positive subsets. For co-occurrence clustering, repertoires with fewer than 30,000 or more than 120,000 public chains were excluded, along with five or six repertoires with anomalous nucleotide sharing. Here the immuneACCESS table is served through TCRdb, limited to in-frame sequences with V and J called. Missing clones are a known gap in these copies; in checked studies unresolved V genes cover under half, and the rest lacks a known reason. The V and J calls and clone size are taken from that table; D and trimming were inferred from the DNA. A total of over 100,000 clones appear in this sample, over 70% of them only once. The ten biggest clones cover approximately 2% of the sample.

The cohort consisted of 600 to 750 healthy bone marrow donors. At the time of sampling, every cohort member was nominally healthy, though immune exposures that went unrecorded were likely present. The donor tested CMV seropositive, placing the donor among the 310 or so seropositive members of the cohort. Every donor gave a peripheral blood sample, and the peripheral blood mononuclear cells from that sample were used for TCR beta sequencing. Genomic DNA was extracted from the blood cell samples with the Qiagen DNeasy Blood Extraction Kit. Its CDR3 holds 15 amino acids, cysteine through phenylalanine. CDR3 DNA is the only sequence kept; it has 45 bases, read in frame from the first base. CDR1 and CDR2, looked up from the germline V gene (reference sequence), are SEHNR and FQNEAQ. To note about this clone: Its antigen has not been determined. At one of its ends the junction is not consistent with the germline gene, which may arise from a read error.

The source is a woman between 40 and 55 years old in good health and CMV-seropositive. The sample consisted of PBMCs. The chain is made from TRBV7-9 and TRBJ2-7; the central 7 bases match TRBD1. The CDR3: CSSSLDRSSSNEQYF. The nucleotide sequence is TGTTCCAGCAGCCTGGACAGGAGTTCGTCGAACGAGCAGTACTTC.